Listed below are T cell receptor beta chains from one sample, sequenced in a study of shared clonotypes between healthy human individuals. Measured with immunoSEQ multiplex PCR; TCRdb has only the in-frame clones, and not every one. The sample holds more than 2 million clones, around 95% seen once. The source material was naive CD8+ T cells from PBMCs. All receptors come from a man in his late teens or twenties in good health. Some clones in this sample may be carry-over from other donors' samples. CDR3s include the opening cysteine and the closing phenylalanine or tryptophan. A D gene is named only where the DNA matches it firmly.

j_gene,v_gene,d_gene,len,CDR3aa,CDR3nt
TRBJ2-1,TRBV28,-,14,CASSLMGSTGEQFF,TGTGCCAGCAGTTTAATGGGGTCCACTGGGGAGCAGTTCTTC
TRBJ1-1,TRBV27,-,11,CASKSGAEAFF,TGTGCCAGTAAATCAGGGGCTGAAGCTTTCTTT
TRBJ2-7,TRBV28,-,16,CASSLPLRTVSYEQYF,TGTGCCAGCAGTCTCCCACTACGGACAGTCTCCTACGAGCAGTACTTC
TRBJ2-1,TRBV19,TRBD1,13,CASSGGQGYEQFF,TGTGCCAGTAGTGGGGGACAGGGGTATGAGCAGTTCTTC
TRBJ2-5,TRBV27,-,12,CASSTVGETQYF,TGTGCCAGCAGTACCGTGGGTGAGACCCAGTACTTC
TRBJ1-1,TRBV7-9,-,13,CASSLGVTLEAFF,TGTGCCAGCAGCTTAGGCGTGACACTTGAAGCTTTCTTT
TRBJ2-7,TRBV29-1,-,17,CSVDLKPTGQSHYEQYF,TGCAGCGTGGACTTAAAACCGACAGGCCAATCCCATTACGAGCAGTACTTC
TRBJ2-1,TRBV30,-,11,CAWSEGNEQFF,TGTGCCTGGAGCGAAGGGAATGAGCAGTTCTTC
TRBJ2-7,TRBV28,-,12,CASSFDLGEQYF,TGTGCCAGCAGTTTTGACTTAGGAGAGCAGTACTTC
TRBJ2-7,TRBV19,-,14,CASSRTGRENEQYF,TGTGCCAGCTCTAGGACAGGGAGGGAAAACGAGCAGTACTTC
TRBJ2-1,TRBV6-1,TRBD2,12,CFGGGPYNEQFF,TGTTTCGGGGGGGGGCCGTACAATGAGCAGTTCTTC
TRBJ2-7,TRBV28,-,17,CASSFNKKSGSFLEQYF,TGTGCCAGCAGTTTCAATAAAAAAAGCGGCAGCTTTCTCGAGCAGTACTTC
TRBJ2-2,TRBV9,-,17,CASTEPSTGLNTGELFF,TGTGCCAGCACTGAACCTTCAACCGGACTGAACACCGGGGAGCTGTTTTTT
TRBJ2-2,TRBV15,TRBD2,17,CATQEGLAGGHTGELFF,TGTGCCACCCAAGAGGGGCTAGCGGGAGGGCACACCGGGGAGCTGTTTTTT
TRBJ1-2,TRBV18,-,15,CASSPGRSVGVGYTF,TGTGCCAGCTCACCAGGACGGTCTGTAGGCGTTGGCTACACCTTC
TRBJ2-3,TRBV2,-,15,CASNQGFGITDTQYF,TGTGCCAGCAACCAGGGGTTTGGGATCACAGATACGCAGTATTTT
TRBJ1-1,TRBV5-6,-,15,CASLVHGGGETEAFF,TGTGCCAGCTTGGTGCACGGGGGAGGAGAAACTGAAGCTTTCTTT